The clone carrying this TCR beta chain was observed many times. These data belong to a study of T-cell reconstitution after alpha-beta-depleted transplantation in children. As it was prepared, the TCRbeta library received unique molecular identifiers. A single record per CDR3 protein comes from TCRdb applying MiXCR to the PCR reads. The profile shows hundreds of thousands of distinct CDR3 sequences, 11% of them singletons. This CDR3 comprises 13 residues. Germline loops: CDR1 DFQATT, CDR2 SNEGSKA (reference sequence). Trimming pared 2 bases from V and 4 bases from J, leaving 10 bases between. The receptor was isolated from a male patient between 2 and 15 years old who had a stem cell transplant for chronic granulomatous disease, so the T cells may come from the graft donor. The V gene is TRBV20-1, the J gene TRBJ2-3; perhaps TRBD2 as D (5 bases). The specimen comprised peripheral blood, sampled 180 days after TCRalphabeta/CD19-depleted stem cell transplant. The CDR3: CSARTPGSDTQYF. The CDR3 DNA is TGCAGTGCTAGAACACCGGGATCAGATACGCAGTATTTT.